Presented here are 6 T cell receptor beta chains from one specimen sequenced in a study of CD4 T cell repertoires in COVID-19. TCRdb's copy holds only in-frame clones and misses some; the assay was immunoSEQ multiplex PCR. The sample has about 75,000 clones; 83% are singletons. This material consisted of CD4+ T cells from peripheral blood, taken after recovery from COVID-19. These receptors all come from a human donor who had COVID-19.

This clone was seen more than once but under ten times. This chain connects TRBV6-5 to TRBJ1-1, with 9 bases matching TRBD1. Trimming cost V 6 bases and J 4 bases; bases outside gene matches: 6. CDR1 and CDR2 from the germline V gene are MNHEY and SVGAGI. The CDR3 spans 14 residues. The CDR3 DNA is TGTGCCAGCAGGGGGACAGGGTCCTCCACTGAAGCTTTCTTT. It yields the protein CASRGTGSSTEAFF.

CDR3 region: CASSEMGQGGETQYF. The CDR3 DNA follows: TGTGCCAGCAGTGAAATGGGACAGGGGGGGGAGACCCAGTACTTC. The gene calls are TRBV2 and TRBJ2-5; 11 bases map to TRBD1. The CDR3 totals 15 residues. Germline assignment: CDR1 SNHLY and CDR2 FYNNEI. V shed 2 bases and J 5 bases; nucleotides not matched to a gene: 4.

V is TRBV3-1 (or the pseudogene TRBV3-2) and J is TRBJ2-1; weak D call: TRBD2 (6 bases). Trimming stripped 1 base from V and 11 bases from J, with 12 bases between. In germline, CDR1 is LGHDT, CDR2 YNNKEL (reference sequence). The CDR3 contains 13 residues. The CDR3, as DNA: TGTGCCAGCAGCCAAGGCTTTGGAGGGAAGCAGTTCTTC. Protein product: CASSQGFGGKQFF.

This clone occurred a few times. The rearrangement uses TRBV7-9 and TRBJ1-2; possibly TRBD1 for D (5 bases). V was trimmed by 2 bases and J by 6 bases, leaving 13 bases between them. This CDR3 is built from 14 residues. Germline V gene data show CDR1 as SEHNR and CDR2 as FQNEAQ (reference sequence). Here the CDR3 reads CASSLRDGRNGYTF. The CDR3 region has the DNA TGTGCCAGCAGCTTAAGGGACGGACGAAATGGCTACACCTTC.

This clone has only a few counts. The CDR3 bases are TGTGCCAGCAGGAAGCCAGGGGTGGCCACTGAAGCTTTCTTT. Protein: CASRKPGVATEAFF. V gene TRBV7-8 combines with J gene TRBJ1-1; D may be TRBD1 (6 bases). Germline V CDR1 and CDR2: SGHVS, FQNEAQ. CDR3 length: 14 amino acids. V dropped 6 bases and J dropped 4 bases, with 15 bases sitting between them. The whole variable domain, remainder taken from reference TRBV7-8 and TRBJ1-1, is GAGVSQSPRYKVAKRGQDVALRCDPISGHVSLFWYQQALGQGPEFLTYFQNEAQLDKSGLPSDRFFAERPEGSVSTLKIQRTQQEDSAVYLCASRKPGVATEAFFGQGTRLTVV.

V is TRBV6-5 and J is TRBJ1-3; D unresolved. Germline assignment: CDR1 MNHEY and CDR2 SVGAGI. CDR3 size: 12 residues. The ends were cut back, 6 bases at V and 0 bases at J, with 3 bases in the middle. CDR3 coding DNA: TGTGCCAGCAGGAGCTCTGGAAACACCATATATTTT. Residues: CASRSSGNTIYF.